This TCR beta chain was documented in a study of T cell responses to AZD1222 COVID-19 vaccine. Germline lookup yields CDR1 MNHEY and CDR2 SVGAGI. With 6 bases clipped from V and 7 bases from J, the junction kept 5 bases outside the gene matches. CDR3 length: 14 amino acids. The assay was immunoSEQ multiplex PCR, and TCRdb's table has in-frame clones only and misses some. The repertoire has just over 150,000 clones, 90% of them found once; the top ten carry about 1.6%. The material was peripheral blood, obtained 28 days after the second AZD1222 dose. The chain recombines TRBV6-5 with TRBJ2-1, with TRBD2 matching 11 bases. The clonotype comes from an adult who received the AZD1222 COVID-19 vaccine. The CDR3 is CASSRLAGTNEQFF. DNA for the CDR3: TGTGCCAGCAGCCGACTAGCGGGAACTAATGAGCAGTTCTTC.